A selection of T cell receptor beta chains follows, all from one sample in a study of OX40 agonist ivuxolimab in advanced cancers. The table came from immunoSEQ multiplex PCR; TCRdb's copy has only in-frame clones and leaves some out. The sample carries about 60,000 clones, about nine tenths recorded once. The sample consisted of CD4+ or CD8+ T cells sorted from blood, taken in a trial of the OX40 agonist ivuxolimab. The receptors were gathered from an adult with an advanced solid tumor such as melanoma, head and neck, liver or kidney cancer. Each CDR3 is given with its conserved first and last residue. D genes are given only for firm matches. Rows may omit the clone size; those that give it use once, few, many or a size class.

cdr3_nt: TGTGCCAGCACGACAGGGGTAGCCTACGAGCAGTACTTC
cdr3_aa: CASTTGVAYEQYF
j_call: TRBJ2-7
d_call: TRBD1
clone_size: .
v_call: TRBV28
cdr3_length: 13

cdr3_nt: TGTGCCAGCAGTTTACCTCAGGTTCCGAGCTCCTACGAGCAGTACTTC
cdr3_aa: CASSLPQVPSSYEQYF
j_call: TRBJ2-7
d_call: .
clone_size: .
v_call: TRBV28
cdr3_length: 16

cdr3_nt: TGTGCCAGCAGAGAAAGTGGATCTCAGCCCCAGCATTTT
cdr3_aa: CASRESGSQPQHF
j_call: TRBJ1-5
d_call: .
clone_size: few
v_call: TRBV6-1
cdr3_length: 13

cdr3_nt: TGTGCCAGCAGCCCTACGCGAGGGCGTTATGAAAAACTGTTTTTT
cdr3_aa: CASSPTRGRYEKLFF
j_call: TRBJ1-4
d_call: .
clone_size: .
v_call: TRBV9
cdr3_length: 15

cdr3_nt: TGTGCCAGCAGCTTATGGACACTTGGGGGAGGGCCAGGCACAGATACGCAGTATTTT
cdr3_aa: CASSLWTLGGGPGTDTQYF
j_call: TRBJ2-3
d_call: TRBD2
clone_size: .
v_call: TRBV11-1
cdr3_length: 19

cdr3_nt: TGTGCCAGCTCTGAGGAGGACTCGGGGACTGAAGCTTTCTTT
cdr3_aa: CASSEEDSGTEAFF
j_call: TRBJ1-1
d_call: .
clone_size: .
v_call: TRBV18
cdr3_length: 14

cdr3_nt: TGTGCCAGCAGCATTGAGACAGGGGTCTATGGCTACACCTTC
cdr3_aa: CASSIETGVYGYTF
j_call: TRBJ1-2
d_call: TRBD1
clone_size: .
v_call: TRBV28
cdr3_length: 14

cdr3_nt: TGTGCCTCACCACCGACGGGGGCCGGGACAGATACGCAGTATTTT
cdr3_aa: CASPPTGAGTDTQYF
j_call: TRBJ2-3
d_call: .
clone_size: .
v_call: TRBV28
cdr3_length: 15

cdr3_nt: TGTGCCAGCAGCTTGAACACGCGGAACACTGAAGCTTTCTTT
cdr3_aa: CASSLNTRNTEAFF
j_call: TRBJ1-1
d_call: .
clone_size: once
v_call: TRBV28
cdr3_length: 14

cdr3_nt: TGTGCCAGCAGTTCCCAAGACAGGGGAGGCCCCGGTGAGCAGTTCTTC
cdr3_aa: CASSSQDRGGPGEQFF
j_call: TRBJ2-1
d_call: TRBD1
clone_size: .
v_call: TRBV28
cdr3_length: 16

cdr3_nt: TGTGCCAGCAGCTCTCGCCCGGCCCTCCCGGAATTGCAGTTCTTC
cdr3_aa: CASSSRPALPELQFF
j_call: TRBJ2-1
d_call: .
clone_size: .
v_call: TRBV11-2
cdr3_length: 15

cdr3_nt: TGTGCCAGCAGTCTTTACGTGGGGGCTTATGGCTACACCTTC
cdr3_aa: CASSLYVGAYGYTF
j_call: TRBJ1-2
d_call: .
clone_size: .
v_call: TRBV6-5
cdr3_length: 14

cdr3_nt: TGTGCCAGCAGTACAGGGTTGGGGAGTGAAAAACTGTTTTTT
cdr3_aa: CASSTGLGSEKLFF
j_call: TRBJ1-4
d_call: .
clone_size: .
v_call: TRBV6-5
cdr3_length: 14

cdr3_nt: TGTGCCAGCAGGCAGACTAGCGGAACTACCTACGAGCAGTACTTC
cdr3_aa: CASRQTSGTTYEQYF
j_call: TRBJ2-7
d_call: TRBD2
clone_size: .
v_call: TRBV6-5
cdr3_length: 15

cdr3_nt: TGTGCCAGCAGCTTGGGGACAGGGGCCACCGGGGAGCTGTTTTTT
cdr3_aa: CASSLGTGATGELFF
j_call: TRBJ2-2
d_call: TRBD1
clone_size: .
v_call: TRBV5-4
cdr3_length: 15

cdr3_nt: TGCGCCAGCAGCCAAGATTCGGGGGGCTACAGTTCACCCCTCCACTTT
cdr3_aa: CASSQDSGGYSSPLHF
j_call: TRBJ1-6
d_call: .
clone_size: few
v_call: TRBV4-3
cdr3_length: 16

cdr3_nt: TGTGCCACCAGCTGGGACAGGGGGCAAACCGGGGAGCTGTTTTTT
cdr3_aa: CATSWDRGQTGELFF
j_call: TRBJ2-2
d_call: TRBD1
clone_size: .
v_call: TRBV15
cdr3_length: 15

cdr3_nt: TGTGCCAGCAGCTTGGCCTGGCAGAACCAAGAGACCCAGTACTTC
cdr3_aa: CASSLAWQNQETQYF
j_call: TRBJ2-5
d_call: .
clone_size: .
v_call: TRBV5-8
cdr3_length: 15

cdr3_nt: TGTGCCAGCAGTCATAGCGGGAGGGCCGTTTACGAGCAGTACTTC
cdr3_aa: CASSHSGRAVYEQYF
j_call: TRBJ2-7
d_call: TRBD2
clone_size: .
v_call: TRBV28
cdr3_length: 15

cdr3_nt: TGTGCCAGCAGCTTAGGGGGGGCCAATGAGCAGTTCTTC
cdr3_aa: CASSLGGANEQFF
j_call: TRBJ2-1
d_call: .
clone_size: .
v_call: TRBV11-2
cdr3_length: 13

cdr3_nt: TGTGCCAGCAGCGAGGGGGACAGGGGCCTCTCTGGAAACACCATATATTTT
cdr3_aa: CASSEGDRGLSGNTIYF
j_call: TRBJ1-3
d_call: TRBD1
clone_size: .
v_call: TRBV9
cdr3_length: 17

cdr3_nt: TGTGCCAGCAGCTTAGGGGGGGGACAGGGTCGCAATCAGCCCCAGCATTTT
cdr3_aa: CASSLGGGQGRNQPQHF
j_call: TRBJ1-5
d_call: TRBD1
clone_size: .
v_call: TRBV7-2
cdr3_length: 17

cdr3_nt: TGCGCCAGCAGCCCCTCCTTCTCGAACACCGGGGAGCTGTTTTTT
cdr3_aa: CASSPSFSNTGELFF
j_call: TRBJ2-2
d_call: .
clone_size: once
v_call: TRBV4-3
cdr3_length: 15

cdr3_nt: TGTGCCAGCAGCCCCCAAGGGACAGACTACGAGCAGTACTTC
cdr3_aa: CASSPQGTDYEQYF
j_call: TRBJ2-7
d_call: TRBD1
clone_size: few
v_call: TRBV7-2
cdr3_length: 14

cdr3_nt: TGTGCCAGCAGTTACGAGGGGCAGGGCGATCAGCCCCAGCATTTT
cdr3_aa: CASSYEGQGDQPQHF
j_call: TRBJ1-5
d_call: .
clone_size: .
v_call: TRBV6-6
cdr3_length: 15

cdr3_nt: TGTGCCAGCAGCCCCTTGTGGACCGAGCAGTACTTC
cdr3_aa: CASSPLWTEQYF
j_call: TRBJ2-7
d_call: .
clone_size: .
v_call: TRBV28
cdr3_length: 12